One sample yielded the 13 T cell receptor beta chains listed below, sequenced in a study of T cells in Graves' hyperthyroidism and ophthalmopathy. TCR beta CDR3 sequences were amplified from RNA transcripts. A first-round RT-PCR of the TCR CDR3 used the HTBI primer set. One entry per CDR3 protein results from TCRdb running MiXCR on the multiplex PCR reads. The profile shows approximately 720,000 distinct CDR3 sequences, under 20% of them singletons. The specimen was blood. Receptors originate from a woman aged 50 to 60 with Graves' hyperthyroidism that later progressed to Graves' ophthalmopathy.

This clonotype was recorded many times. The V call is TRBV5-1, the J call TRBJ2-1; 8 bases map to TRBD1. CDR1 and CDR2 (germline): SGHRS, YFSETQ. There are 15 residues in the CDR3. The V gene end was trimmed by 0 bases and the J gene end by 5 bases; junction bases not matched to a gene: 4. This chain's CDR3 is CASSLVQGANNEQFF. The CDR3 nucleotides are TGCGCCAGCAGCTTGGTCCAGGGGGCTAACAATGAGCAGTTCTTC.

This clonotype has a count of ten or more. V and J are TRBV11-2 and TRBJ2-2, with D unresolved. From germline, CDR1 is SGHAT and CDR2 FQNNGV. This CDR3 spans 15 amino acids. V was pared by 0 bases and J by 1 base, with 6 bases between. CDR3 amino acids: CASSLDARNTGELFF. The DNA for the CDR3 is TGTGCCAGCAGCTTAGATGCCCGGAACACCGGGGAGCTGTTTTTT. The full variable domain, in which reference TRBV11-2 and TRBJ2-2 provide the parts outside the CDR3, is EAGVAQSPRYKIIEKRQSVAFWCNPISGHATLYWYQQILGQGPKLLIQFQNNGVVDDSQLPKDRFSAERLKGVDSTLKIQPAKLEDSAVYLCASSLDARNTGELFFGEGSRLTVL.

At least ten counts were recorded for this clonotype. The chain carries TRBV7-2 and TRBJ2-7, with D possibly TRBD1 on 5 matching bases. The V gene lost 1 base and the J gene lost 5 bases, with 9 bases spanning the gap. Germline assignment: CDR1 SGHTA and CDR2 FQGNSA. The CDR3 is 13 residues long. The CDR3 nucleotides are TGTGCCAGCAGCTTAGTCGTCAGGGACGAGCAGTACTTC. Residues: CASSLVVRDEQYF.

This clonotype appeared many times. The rearrangement joins TRBV7-9 to TRBJ2-2; no reliable D call. The germline V gene has CDR1 SEHNR and CDR2 FQNEAQ (reference sequence). V was trimmed by 3 bases and J by 0 bases, leaving 11 bases between them. This CDR3 is 16 amino acids long. The CDR3 here is CASSFLAPTNTGELFF. The DNA for the CDR3 is TGTGCCAGCAGCTTCTTAGCTCCGACGAACACCGGGGAGCTGTTTTTT.

The chain is built from TRBV6-1 and TRBJ2-3, with TRBD1 matching 7 bases. Per germline, CDR1 MNHNS and CDR2 SASEGT. With V trimmed by 2 bases and J by 6 bases, 8 bases remained unmatched. This CDR3 contains 15 residues. CDR3 nucleotide sequence: TGTGCCAGCAGTGAATCGACAGGGTATCTGGATACGCAGTATTTT. Protein product: CASSESTGYLDTQYF.

This clonotype was detected many times. In nucleotides, the CDR3 is TGTGCCAGCAGCTGGGACTTACTTGGGGAGCAGTTCTTC. This translates into CASSWDLLGEQFF. This sequence joins TRBV7-2 and TRBJ2-1; the D gene is possibly TRBD2 (6 bases). The V end lost 4 bases, the J end lost 10 bases, and 14 bases lay between the germline ends. The germline gives CDR1 SGHTA, CDR2 FQGNSA. The CDR3 consists of 13 residues.

The sample holds a few counts of this clonotype. V and J are TRBV7-6 and TRBJ1-6; 8 nucleotides line up with TRBD1. V lost 4 bases and J lost 0; bases outside the gene matches: 8. Germline CDR1 SGHVS, CDR2 FNYEAQ. CDR3 length: 18 amino acids. Here the CDR3 reads CASSSTGAESSYNSPLHF. Here the CDR3 DNA reads TGTGCCAGCAGCTCGACAGGGGCGGAGAGCTCCTATAATTCACCCCTCCACTTT.

This clonotype appeared many times. The chain uses TRBV7-9 and TRBJ2-7; 7 bases line up with TRBD2. This CDR3 spans 14 amino acids. Germline V gene lookup returns CDR1 SEHNR and CDR2 FQNEAQ (reference sequence). Unmatched junction bases numbered 7, after V lost 1 base and J lost 7 bases. The CDR3 nucleotides are TGTGCCAGCAGCTTAGACCTAGCGGTCTATGAGCAGTACTTC. This translates into CASSLDLAVYEQYF.

This clonotype appeared a few times. The chain has TRBV11-2 and TRBJ1-6; 7 bases map to TRBD1. The CDR3 totals 14 residues. Germline V CDR1 and CDR2: SGHAT, FQNNGV. V lost 5 bases to trimming and J lost 7 bases; unmatched junction nucleotides: 5. CDR3 nucleotides: TGTGCCAGCAGCCCGGACAGGAGGAATTCACCCCTCCACTTT. Its translation is CASSPDRRNSPLHF.

The chain is built from TRBV12-3 or TRBV12-4 and TRBJ2-7; 11 positions match TRBD1. Trimming at V came to 4 bases and at J to 1 base, leaving 6 bases not matched to a gene. The CDR3 runs to 16 residues. In DNA form, the CDR3 reads TGTGCCAGCAGTTACACCCGGGACAGGGGGTCCTACGAGCAGTACTTC. Its protein product is CASSYTRDRGSYEQYF.

In its sample, this clonotype was seen a few times. J is TRBJ2-7 and V is TRBV7-8, with 13 nucleotides matching TRBD2. Unmatched junction bases numbered 18, after V lost 4 bases and J lost 6 bases. CDR1 and CDR2 (germline): SGHVS, FQNEAQ. The CDR3 has 19 residues. The CDR3 nucleotides are TGTGCCAGCAGCTCCTACCCCACACTAGCGGGGGGGCCGCAGATCGAGCAGTACTTC. Translation gives CASSSYPTLAGGPQIEQYF.

CDR3 nucleotide sequence: TGTGCCAGCAAGACCGAGGGTTGGGGGAGCAATCAGCCCCAGCATTTT. It codes for CASKTEGWGSNQPQHF. The chain couples TRBV6-1 to TRBJ1-5, with D possibly TRBD1 on 5 matching bases. The germline V and J ends were trimmed by 7 bases and 1 base, with 17 bases remaining between them. This CDR3 is built from 16 residues. Germline CDR1 MNHNS, CDR2 SASEGT.

This chain joins TRBV6-2 or TRBV6-3 and TRBJ1-4, with unresolved D. Trimming stripped 5 bases from V and 8 bases from J, with 18 bases between. Germline V CDR1 and CDR2: MNHEY, SVGEGT. This CDR3 region has 15 residues. CDR3 residues: CASSGPREGGEKLFF. The CDR3 nucleotides read TGTGCCAGCAGTGGCCCACGGGAGGGAGGGGAAAAACTGTTTTTT.